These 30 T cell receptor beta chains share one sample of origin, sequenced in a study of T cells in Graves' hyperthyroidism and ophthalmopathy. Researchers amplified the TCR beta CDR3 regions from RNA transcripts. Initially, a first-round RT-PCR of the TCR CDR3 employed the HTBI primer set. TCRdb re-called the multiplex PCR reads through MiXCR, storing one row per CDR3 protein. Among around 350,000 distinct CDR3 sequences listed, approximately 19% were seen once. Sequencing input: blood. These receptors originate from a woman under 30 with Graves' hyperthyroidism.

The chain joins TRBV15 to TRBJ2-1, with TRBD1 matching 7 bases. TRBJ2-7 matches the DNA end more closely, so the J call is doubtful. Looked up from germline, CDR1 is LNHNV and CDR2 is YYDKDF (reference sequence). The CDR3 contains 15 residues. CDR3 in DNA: TGTGCCACCAGCAGTGGGGTACAGGGGACGTACGAGCAGTACTTC. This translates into CATSSGVQGTYEQYF.

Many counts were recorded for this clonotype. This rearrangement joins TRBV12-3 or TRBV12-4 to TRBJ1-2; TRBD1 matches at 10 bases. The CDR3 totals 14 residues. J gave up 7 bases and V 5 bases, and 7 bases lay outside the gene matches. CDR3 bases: TGTGCCAGCAGTCGGGGGGGGACAGGGGTTGGCTACACCTTC. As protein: CASSRGGTGVGYTF.

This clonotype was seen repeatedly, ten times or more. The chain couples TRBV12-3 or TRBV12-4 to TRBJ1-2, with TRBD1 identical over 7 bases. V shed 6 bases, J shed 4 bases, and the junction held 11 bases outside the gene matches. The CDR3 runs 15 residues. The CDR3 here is CASRPRTGSIYGYTF. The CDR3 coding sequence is TGTGCCAGCAGACCTCGGACAGGAAGTATCTATGGCTACACCTTC.

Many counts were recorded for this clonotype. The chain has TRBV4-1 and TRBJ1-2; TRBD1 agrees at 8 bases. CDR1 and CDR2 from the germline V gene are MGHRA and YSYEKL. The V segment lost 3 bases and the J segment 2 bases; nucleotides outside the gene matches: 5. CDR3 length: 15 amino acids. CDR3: CASSHLDRDNYGYTF. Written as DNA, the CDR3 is TGCGCCAGCAGCCACCTGGACAGGGACAACTATGGCTACACCTTC.

CDR3 in amino acids: CASFRGTNTEAFF. CDR3 DNA sequence: TGCGCCAGCTTCAGGGGCACGAACACTGAAGCTTTCTTT. The gene calls are TRBV5-1 and TRBJ1-1; D perhaps matches TRBD1 (6 bases). V was cut by 7 bases and J by 1 base, with 11 bases left in between. The CDR3 is 13 residues long. Germline CDR1 is SGHRS and CDR2 is YFSETQ.

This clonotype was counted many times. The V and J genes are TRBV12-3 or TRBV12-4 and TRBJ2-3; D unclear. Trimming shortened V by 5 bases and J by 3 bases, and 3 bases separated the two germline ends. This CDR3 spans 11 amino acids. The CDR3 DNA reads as TGTGCCAGCAGTCGGACAGATACGCAGTATTTT. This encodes CASSRTDTQYF.

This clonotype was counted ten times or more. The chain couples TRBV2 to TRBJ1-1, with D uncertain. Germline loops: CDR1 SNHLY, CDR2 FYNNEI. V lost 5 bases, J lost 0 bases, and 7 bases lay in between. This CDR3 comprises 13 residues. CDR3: CASSREVNTEAFF. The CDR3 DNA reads TGTGCCAGCAGTCGGGAGGTGAACACTGAAGCTTTCTTT.

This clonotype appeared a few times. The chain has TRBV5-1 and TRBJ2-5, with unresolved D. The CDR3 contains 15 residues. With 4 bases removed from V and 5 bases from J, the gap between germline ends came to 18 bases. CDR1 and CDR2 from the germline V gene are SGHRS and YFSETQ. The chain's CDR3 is CASSPSGPSGETQYF. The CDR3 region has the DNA TGCGCCAGCAGCCCCTCGGGCCCCTCAGGCGAGACCCAGTACTTC.

CDR3 nucleotide sequence: TGTGCCAGCAGTCCAATGCTCTGGGGCGTGAACACTGAAGCTTTCTTT. It translates to CASSPMLWGVNTEAFF. The genes are TRBV27 and TRBJ1-1, with TRBD1 as a possible D gene (5 bases). This CDR3 has 16 amino acids. Germline V gene lookup returns CDR1 MNHEY and CDR2 SMNVEV (reference sequence). Trimming left V 5 bases short and J 0 bases short, with 16 bases between.

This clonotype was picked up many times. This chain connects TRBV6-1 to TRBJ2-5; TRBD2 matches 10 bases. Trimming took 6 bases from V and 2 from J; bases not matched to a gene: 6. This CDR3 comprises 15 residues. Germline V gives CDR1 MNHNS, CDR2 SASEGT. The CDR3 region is CASRPGLAWQETQYF. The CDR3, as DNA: TGTGCCAGCAGGCCGGGACTAGCGTGGCAAGAGACCCAGTACTTC.

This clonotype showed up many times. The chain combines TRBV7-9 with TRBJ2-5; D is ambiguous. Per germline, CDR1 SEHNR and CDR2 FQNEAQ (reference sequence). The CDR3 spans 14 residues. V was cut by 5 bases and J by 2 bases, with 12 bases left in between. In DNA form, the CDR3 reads TGTGCCAGCAGCGATAGAAGCTTGCAAGAGACCCAGTACTTC. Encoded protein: CASSDRSLQETQYF.

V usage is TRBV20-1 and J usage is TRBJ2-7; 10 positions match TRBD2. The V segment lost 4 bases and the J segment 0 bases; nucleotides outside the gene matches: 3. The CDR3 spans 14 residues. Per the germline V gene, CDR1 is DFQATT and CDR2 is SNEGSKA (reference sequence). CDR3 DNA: TGCAGTGCTATTGGGACTAGCGCCTCCTACGAGCAGTACTTC. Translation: CSAIGTSASYEQYF.

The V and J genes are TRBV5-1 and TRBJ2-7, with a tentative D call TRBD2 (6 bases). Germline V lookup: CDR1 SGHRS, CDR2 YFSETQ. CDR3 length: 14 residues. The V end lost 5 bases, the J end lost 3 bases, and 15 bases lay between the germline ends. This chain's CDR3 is CASRDGVADYEQYF. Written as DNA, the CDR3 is TGCGCCAGCAGAGATGGGGTAGCGGACTACGAGCAGTACTTC.

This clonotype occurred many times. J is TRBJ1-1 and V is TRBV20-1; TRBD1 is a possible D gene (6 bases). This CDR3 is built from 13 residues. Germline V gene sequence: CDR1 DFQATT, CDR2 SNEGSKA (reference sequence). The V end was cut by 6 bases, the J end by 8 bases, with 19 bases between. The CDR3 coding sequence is TGCAGTGCCCGACGGGGGGCGAGTCTCGAAGCTTTCTTT. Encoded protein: CSARRGASLEAFF.

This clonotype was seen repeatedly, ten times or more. DNA of the CDR3: TGTGCCAGCAGCTCGACAGGGCCCAATCAGCCCCAGCATTTT. This codes for CASSSTGPNQPQHF. V usage is TRBV6-1 and J usage is TRBJ1-5; 7 positions agree with TRBD1. Germline V gene data show CDR1 as MNHNS and CDR2 as SASEGT. This CDR3 region has 14 residues. Trimming removed 6 bases from V and 3 bases from J; junction bases left unmatched: 5.

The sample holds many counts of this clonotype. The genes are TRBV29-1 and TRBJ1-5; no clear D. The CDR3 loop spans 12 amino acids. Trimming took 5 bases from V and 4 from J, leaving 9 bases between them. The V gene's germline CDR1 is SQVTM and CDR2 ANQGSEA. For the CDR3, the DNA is TGCAGCGTTTCGGACGGTAATCAGCCCCAGCATTTT. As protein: CSVSDGNQPQHF. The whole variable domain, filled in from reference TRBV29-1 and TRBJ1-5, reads SAVISQKPSRDICQRGTSLTIQCQVDSQVTMMFWYRQQPGQSLTLIATANQGSEATYESGFVIDKFPISRPNLTFSTLTVSNMSPEDSSIYLCSVSDGNQPQHFGDGTRLSIL.

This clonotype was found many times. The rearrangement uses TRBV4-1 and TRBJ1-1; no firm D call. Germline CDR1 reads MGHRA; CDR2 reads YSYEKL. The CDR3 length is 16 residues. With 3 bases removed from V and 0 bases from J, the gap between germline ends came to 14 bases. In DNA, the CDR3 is TGCGCCAGCAGCCACCCCCTGTCTAGGATGAACACTGAAGCTTTCTTT. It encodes CASSHPLSRMNTEAFF.

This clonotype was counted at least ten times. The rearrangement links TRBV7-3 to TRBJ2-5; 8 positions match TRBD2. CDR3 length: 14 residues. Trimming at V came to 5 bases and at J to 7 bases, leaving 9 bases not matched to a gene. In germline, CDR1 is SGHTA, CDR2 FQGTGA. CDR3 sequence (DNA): TGTGCCAGCAGCGCCCTCGCGGGGGGCGGGACCCAGTACTTC. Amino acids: CASSALAGGGTQYF.

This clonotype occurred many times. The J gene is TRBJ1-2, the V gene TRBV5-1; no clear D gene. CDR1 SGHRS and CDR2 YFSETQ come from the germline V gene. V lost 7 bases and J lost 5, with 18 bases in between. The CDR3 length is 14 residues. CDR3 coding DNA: TGCGCCAGCGCGACCCACACCATGGAGTATGGCTACACCTTC. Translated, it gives CASATHTMEYGYTF.

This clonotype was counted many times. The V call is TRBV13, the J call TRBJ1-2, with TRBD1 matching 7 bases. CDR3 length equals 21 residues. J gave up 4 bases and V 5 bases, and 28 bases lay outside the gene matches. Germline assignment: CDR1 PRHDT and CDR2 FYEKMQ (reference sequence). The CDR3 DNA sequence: TGTGCCAGCAGCCCCCTCATAGCCATCCGGGACAGCATATCTCTAGGCTATGGCTACACCTTC. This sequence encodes CASSPLIAIRDSISLGYGYTF. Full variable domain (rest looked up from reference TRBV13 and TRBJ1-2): AAGVIQSPRHLIKEKRETATLKCYPIPRHDTVYWYQQGPGQDPQFLISFYEKMQSDKGSIPDRFSAQQFSDYHSELNMSSLELGDSALYFCASSPLIAIRDSISLGYGYTFGSGTRLTVV.

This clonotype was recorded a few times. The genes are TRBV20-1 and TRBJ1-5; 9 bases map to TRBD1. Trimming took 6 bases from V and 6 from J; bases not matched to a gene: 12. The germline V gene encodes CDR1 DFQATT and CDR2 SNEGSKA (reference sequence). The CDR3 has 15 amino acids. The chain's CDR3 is CSALKDRGDVQPQHF. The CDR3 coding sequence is TGCAGTGCCCTGAAAGACAGGGGGGATGTTCAGCCCCAGCATTTT.

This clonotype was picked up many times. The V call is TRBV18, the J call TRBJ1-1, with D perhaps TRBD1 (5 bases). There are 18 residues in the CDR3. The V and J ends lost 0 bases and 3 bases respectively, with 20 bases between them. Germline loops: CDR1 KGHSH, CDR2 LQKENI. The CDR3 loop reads CASSPPKWQAGLDTEAFF. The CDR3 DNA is TGTGCCAGCTCACCACCCAAGTGGCAGGCAGGGTTGGACACTGAAGCTTTCTTT.

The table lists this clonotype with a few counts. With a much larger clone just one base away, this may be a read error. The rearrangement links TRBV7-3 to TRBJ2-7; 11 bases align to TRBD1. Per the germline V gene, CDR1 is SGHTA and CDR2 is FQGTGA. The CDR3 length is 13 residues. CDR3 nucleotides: TGTGTCAGCAGGTCCGGGACAGGGGGCGAGCAGTACTTC. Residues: CVSRSGTGGEQYF.

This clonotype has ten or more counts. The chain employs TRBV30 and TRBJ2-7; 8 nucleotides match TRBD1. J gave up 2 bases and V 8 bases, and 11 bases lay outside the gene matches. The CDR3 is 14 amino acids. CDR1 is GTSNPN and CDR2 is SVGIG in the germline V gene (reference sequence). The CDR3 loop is CAGDAGQGPYEQYF. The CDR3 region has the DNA TGTGCCGGGGATGCTGGACAGGGACCCTACGAGCAGTACTTC.

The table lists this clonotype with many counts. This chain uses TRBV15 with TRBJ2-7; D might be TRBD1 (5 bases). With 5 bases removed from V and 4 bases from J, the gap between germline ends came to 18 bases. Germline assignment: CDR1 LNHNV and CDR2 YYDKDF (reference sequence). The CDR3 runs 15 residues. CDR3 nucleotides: TGTGCCACCAGCGCTACAGGACCCGGAACGTACGAGCAGTACTTC. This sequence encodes CATSATGPGTYEQYF.

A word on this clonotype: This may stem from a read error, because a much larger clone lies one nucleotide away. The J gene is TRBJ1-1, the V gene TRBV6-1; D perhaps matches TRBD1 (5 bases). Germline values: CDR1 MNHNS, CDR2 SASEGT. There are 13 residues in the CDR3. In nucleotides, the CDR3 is TGTGCCAGCAGGGTGCAGGGCGGCACTGAAGCTTGCTTT. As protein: CASRVQGGTEACF.

The CDR3 spells CASTGPNGGYTF. The CDR3 nucleotides are TGTGCCAGCACTGGCCCAAACGGTGGCTACACCTTC. The rearrangement uses TRBV5-5 and TRBJ1-2; D unclear. CDR3 length: 12 residues. The V and J ends lost 6 bases and 7 bases respectively, with 13 bases between them. Germline V CDR1 and CDR2: SGHKS, YYEKEE (reference sequence).

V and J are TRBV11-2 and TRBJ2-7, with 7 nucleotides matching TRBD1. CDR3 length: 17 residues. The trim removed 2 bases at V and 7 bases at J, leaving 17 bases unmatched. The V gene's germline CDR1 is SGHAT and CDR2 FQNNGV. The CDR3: CASSLKGSGTVEMEQYF. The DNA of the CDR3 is TGTGCCAGCAGCTTAAAGGGCTCCGGGACAGTCGAAATGGAGCAGTACTTC.

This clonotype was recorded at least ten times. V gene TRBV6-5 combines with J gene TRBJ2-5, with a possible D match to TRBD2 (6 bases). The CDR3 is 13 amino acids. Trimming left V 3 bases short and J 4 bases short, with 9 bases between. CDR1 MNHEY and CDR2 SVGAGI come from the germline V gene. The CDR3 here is CASSYVGGETQYF. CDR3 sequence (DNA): TGTGCCAGCAGTTATGTCGGGGGAGAGACCCAGTACTTC.

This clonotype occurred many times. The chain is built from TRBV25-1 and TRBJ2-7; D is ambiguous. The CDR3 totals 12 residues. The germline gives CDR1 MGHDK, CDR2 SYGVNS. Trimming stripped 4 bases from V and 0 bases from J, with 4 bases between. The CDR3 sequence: CASSVHSYEQYF. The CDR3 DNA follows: TGTGCCAGCAGTGTCCACTCCTACGAGCAGTACTTC.